Following are 20 T cell receptor beta chains from one sample sequenced in a study of shared clonotypes between healthy human individuals. Data came from immunoSEQ multiplex PCR; TCRdb stores just in-frame clones and leaves some out. The sample shows some 1.1 million clones, approximately 77% of them seen only once. The sample taken for sequencing was memory CD4+ T cells from PBMCs. As to subset: CD45RA-negative fraction. The source is a man between 18 and 35 years old in good health. Some clones in this sample may be carry-over from other donors' samples.

This clone was seen just once. The chain uses TRBV5-8 and TRBJ1-2; D is ambiguous. Trimming cost V 2 bases and J 2 bases, with 10 bases left between them. The CDR3 runs to 14 residues. Germline-derived CDR1 and CDR2 are SGHTS and YDEGEE. The DNA for the CDR3 is TGTGCCAGCAGCTTCTCCGGGTACAACTATGGCTACACCTTC. Its translation: CASSFSGYNYGYTF.

About this clone: A far larger clone is one base from this, pointing to a likely read error. V usage is TRBV7-2 and J usage is TRBJ2-7, with 7 bases aligning to TRBD2. CDR3 length equals 15 residues. V was clipped by 1 base and J by 6 bases; unmatched bases: 9. From germline, CDR1 is SGHTA and CDR2 FQGNSA. The CDR3 nucleotides are TGTGCCAGCAGCTTAGGGCTGGGGGGGAAAGGCGAGCAGTACTTC. Its protein is CASSLGLGGKGEQYF.

V gene TRBV6-1 combines with J gene TRBJ2-7, with 10 nucleotides matching TRBD2. The CDR3 extends over 16 amino acids. The V and J ends lost 1 base and 2 bases, in that order; junction bases with no gene match: 5. CDR1 and CDR2 from the germline V gene are MNHNS and SASEGT. CDR3: CASSEGVAGGPYEQYF. DNA for the CDR3: TGTGCCAGCAGTGAAGGGGTAGCGGGAGGCCCCTACGAGCAGTACTTC.

This chain uses TRBV19 with TRBJ1-2; 11 nucleotides match TRBD1. The CDR3 is 15 residues long. Germline lookup yields CDR1 LNHDA and CDR2 SQIVND (reference sequence). Trimming cost V 6 bases and J 4 bases; bases outside gene matches: 7. CDR3 nucleotide sequence: TGTGCCAGTAGCAACTCGGGACAGGGGGGCTATGGCTACACCTTC. It specifies CASSNSGQGGYGYTF.

The J gene is TRBJ2-5, the V gene TRBV7-9, with D possibly matching TRBD1 (6 bases). CDR3 length: 14 amino acids. Germline V CDR1 and CDR2: SEHNR, FQNEAQ (reference sequence). Trimming stripped 1 base from V and 4 bases from J, with 10 bases between. The CDR3 region has the DNA TGTGCCAGCAGCTTAGACAGGGCGGCAGAGACCCAGTACTTC. Its protein product is CASSLDRAAETQYF.

This chain links TRBV18 with TRBJ2-2; D gene uncertain. The V gene lost 3 bases and the J gene lost 1 base, with 12 bases spanning the gap. This CDR3 contains 16 residues. CDR1 is KGHSH and CDR2 is LQKENI in the germline V gene. The CDR3 here is CASSPRQSQNTGELFF. The CDR3 coding sequence is TGTGCCAGCTCACCTCGACAATCGCAGAACACCGGGGAGCTGTTTTTT.

This clone was detected only once. This sample also contains other DNA sequences that code for the same CDR3. This chain uses TRBV29-1 with TRBJ2-7, with 11 bases that match TRBD1. This CDR3 comprises 13 residues. The germline CDR1 and CDR2 sequences are SQVTM and ANQGSEA. Trimming cost V 6 bases and J 2 bases; bases outside gene matches: 3. The CDR3 coding sequence is TGCAGCGTCGGGACAGGGGGTCCCTACGAGCAGTACTTC. It encodes CSVGTGGPYEQYF.

This clone was counted a few times. The chain recombines TRBV7-2 with TRBJ2-7; perhaps TRBD2 as D (6 bases). CDR3 length: 14 amino acids. With 3 bases removed from V and 2 bases from J, the gap between germline ends came to 11 bases. The germline V gene has CDR1 SGHTA and CDR2 FQGNSA. CDR3 amino acids: CASSFGGATYEQYF. CDR3 DNA sequence: TGTGCCAGCAGCTTCGGCGGGGCAACCTACGAGCAGTACTTC.

The chain has TRBV9 and TRBJ1-2, with D possibly matching TRBD1 (5 bases). CDR1 and CDR2 (germline): SGDLS, YYNGEE. This CDR3 comprises 15 residues. V was trimmed by 4 bases and J by 0 bases, leaving 13 bases between them. The CDR3 region has the DNA TGTGCCAGCAGCCCCCAACCCAGGGCTAACTATGGCTACACCTTC. This gives the protein CASSPQPRANYGYTF.

The V call is TRBV6-1, the J call TRBJ2-6; D not certain. The germline V gene encodes CDR1 MNHNS and CDR2 SASEGT. Trimming removed 4 bases from V and 1 base from J, with 17 bases in between. This CDR3 region has 18 residues. DNA of the CDR3: TGTGCCAGCAGTGGGGGTGTCCGAGGTTTGTCTGGGGCCAACGTCCTGACTTTC. It translates to CASSGGVRGLSGANVLTF.

The chain has TRBV9 and TRBJ2-3, with D possibly being TRBD2 (5 bases). Trimming shortened V by 2 bases and J by 2 bases, and 12 bases separated the two germline ends. In germline, CDR1 is SGDLS, CDR2 YYNGEE. The CDR3 spans 15 residues. The CDR3 coding sequence is TGTGCCAGCAGCGTCGGGGTGAAGACCACAGATACGCAGTATTTT. This translates into CASSVGVKTTDTQYF.

The rearrangement links TRBV10-2 to TRBJ2-3; TRBD2 aligns across 13 bases. V trimming: 8 bases; J trimming: 1 base; junction bases outside the gene matches: 3. CDR1 is WSHSY, CDR2 SAAADI, per germline. The length of the CDR3 is 15 residues. CDR3 sequence: CASAGTSGGTDTQYF. In nucleotides, the CDR3 is TGCGCCAGCGCCGGGACTAGCGGGGGCACAGATACGCAGTATTTT.

V gene TRBV28 combines with J gene TRBJ2-7; D is possibly TRBD1 or TRBD2 (5 bases each). Trimming cost V 7 bases and J 7 bases, with 20 bases left between them. In germline, CDR1 is MDHEN, CDR2 SYDVKM. CDR3 length: 14 residues. The CDR3 sequence: CASTDLGTGKEQYF. The CDR3 bases are TGTGCCAGCACAGACCTCGGGACGGGGAAAGAGCAGTACTTC.

The chain is built from TRBV6-5 and TRBJ2-7; D is unresolved. V lost 5 bases, J lost 7 bases, and 15 bases lay in between. The length of the CDR3 is 13 residues. Germline V gene sequence: CDR1 MNHEY, CDR2 SVGAGI. CDR3 DNA sequence: TGTGCCAGCAGTAGCACGGTGGGTGGGGAGCAGTACTTC. This gives the protein CASSSTVGGEQYF.

The chain recombines TRBV18 with TRBJ1-1; D is unresolved. The germline V gene has CDR1 KGHSH and CDR2 LQKENI. The CDR3 sequence is 11 residues long. V lost 6 bases and J lost 11, with 13 bases in between. CDR3 in amino acids: CASSQAEGAFF. CDR3 in DNA: TGTGCCAGCTCTCAAGCAGAGGGTGCTTTCTTT.

On this clone itself: Other DNA sequences from this sample encode an identical CDR3 as well. This chain uses TRBV15 with TRBJ2-7; D is possibly TRBD2 (5 bases). Germline V gene lookup returns CDR1 LNHNV and CDR2 YYDKDF (reference sequence). Trimming cost V 5 bases and J 6 bases, with 11 bases left between them. The CDR3 is made up of 12 amino acids. CDR3 region: CATSPRGGEQYF. For the CDR3, the DNA is TGTGCCACCAGCCCTAGAGGAGGCGAGCAGTACTTC. Full variable domain (rest looked up from reference TRBV15 and TRBJ2-7): DAMVIQNPRYQVTQFGKPVTLSCSQTLNHNVMYWYQQKSSQAPKLLFHYYDKDFNNEADTPDNFQSRRPNTSFCFLDIRSPGLGDTAMYLCATSPRGGEQYFGPGTRLTVT.

The V and J genes are TRBV27 and TRBJ2-2, with a tentative D call TRBD1 (6 bases). The CDR3 runs 15 residues. V lost 6 bases, J lost 4 bases, and 15 bases lay in between. Germline values: CDR1 MNHEY, CDR2 SMNVEV (reference sequence). The CDR3 is CASRTNTGFTGELFF. CDR3 nucleotides: TGTGCCAGCAGGACTAATACAGGGTTCACCGGGGAGCTGTTTTTT.

The chain joins TRBV6-1 to TRBJ1-4; D is unresolved. CDR3 length: 13 residues. V lost 6 bases, J lost 7 bases, and 12 bases lay in between. CDR1 is MNHNS and CDR2 is SASEGT in the germline V gene. DNA for the CDR3: TGTGCCAGCAGCCCCCCCGTGGGTGAAAAACTGTTTTTT. This gives the protein CASSPPVGEKLFF.

V is TRBV5-1 and J is TRBJ2-4, with 7 bases identical to TRBD2. The ends lost 6 bases at V and 0 bases at J; junction bases unmatched: 3. From germline, CDR1 is SGHRS and CDR2 YFSETQ. This CDR3 is 14 amino acids long. Here the CDR3 DNA reads TGCGCCAGCAAAGCGGGGCTAGCCAAAAACATTCAGTACTTC. Protein product: CASKAGLAKNIQYF.

A single count supports this clone. The chain links TRBV27 to TRBJ2-3; D is unclear. This CDR3 is built from 15 residues. The ends were cut back, 1 base at V and 6 bases at J, with 14 bases in the middle. Germline V lookup: CDR1 MNHEY, CDR2 SMNVEV (reference sequence). The CDR3 is CASSLYSSQPDTQYF. The CDR3 nucleotides are TGTGCCAGCAGTTTATATTCCAGCCAACCTGATACGCAGTATTTT.